Each of the 30 T cell receptor beta chains below was sequenced from the same sample in a study of cytomegalovirus exposure and HLA in healthy donors. 13 Jbeta primers and 60 Vbeta primers were used for the PCR. Data came from immunoSEQ multiplex PCR; TCRdb stores just in-frame clones and leaves some out. The table lists 150,000 to 200,000 clones, less than 85% of them singletons. The specimen was PBMCs. The receptors were sampled from a man aged 18-30 years in good health and CMV-seronegative.

The chain recombines TRBV21-1 with TRBJ2-3; TRBD2, as called in the table, went unchecked against the DNA. TRBV21-1 is tagged as a pseudogene. The CDR3 spans 19 residues. The CDR3 protein is CASRPRRGGNPEFSDTQYF. The CDR3 DNA reads TGTGCCAGCAGACCCAGGAGGGGGGGAAACCCCGAGTTTTCAGATACGCAGTATTTT.

The chain combines TRBV10-3 with TRBJ2-2; 8 bases are shared with TRBD2. CDR3 size: 14 residues. CDR1 is ENHRY, CDR2 SYGVKD, per germline. V gave up 10 bases and J gave up 4 bases; unmatched junction bases: 8. CDR3 amino acids: CATQRESSTGELFF. CDR3 sequence (DNA): TGTGCCACGCAGCGGGAGTCGAGCACCGGGGAGCTGTTTTTT.

A note on this clone: The sample holds other DNA sequences that translate to the same CDR3. The rearrangement uses TRBV7-9 and TRBJ2-7; D is unclear. Germline CDR1 SEHNR, CDR2 FQNEAQ (reference sequence). The CDR3 totals 12 residues. V was trimmed by 4 bases and J by 0 bases, leaving 4 bases between them. In DNA form, the CDR3 reads TGTGCCAGCAGCTATAGCTCCTACGAGCAGTACTTC. This sequence encodes CASSYSSYEQYF.

This chain connects TRBV5-1 to TRBJ2-7; perhaps TRBD1 as D (6 bases). This CDR3 has 15 residues. Germline loops: CDR1 SGHRS, CDR2 YFSETQ. V gave up 0 bases and J gave up 3 bases, with 13 bases separating them. The CDR3 loop reads CASSLAGVGDYEQYF. CDR3 nucleotides: TGCGCCAGCAGCTTGGCAGGGGTGGGGGACTACGAGCAGTACTTC.

This clone has more than one count but fewer than ten. This chain links TRBV7-3 with TRBJ2-2; D gene unclear. Germline CDR1 is SGHTA and CDR2 is FQGTGA. Trimming removed 5 bases at V and 0 bases at J, with 4 bases between. CDR3 size: 13 residues. The CDR3: CASSPSNTGELFF. DNA for the CDR3: TGTGCCAGCAGCCCATCGAACACCGGGGAGCTGTTTTTT.

The gene calls are TRBV9 and TRBJ2-1; TRBD2 might be the D (6 bases). Trimming took 4 bases from V and 6 from J, leaving 14 bases between them. Germline V gives CDR1 SGDLS, CDR2 YYNGEE. The CDR3 consists of 14 residues. The CDR3 sequence: CASSTTGTFNEQFF. The CDR3 DNA follows: TGTGCCAGCAGCACCACCGGGACTTTCAATGAGCAGTTCTTC.

Remarks on this clone: Compared with germline, one end of the junction differs, possibly owing to a read error. The chain couples TRBV7-9 to TRBJ2-4; 8 nucleotides align to TRBD2. Germline V CDR1 and CDR2: SEHNR, FQNEAQ (reference sequence). The CDR3 loop spans 15 amino acids. The CDR3: CSSSLSGGGGNIQYF. Here the CDR3 DNA reads TGTTCCAGCAGCTTAAGCGGGGGCGGGGGAAACATTCAGTACTTC. The full variable domain, completed using reference TRBV7-9 and TRBJ2-4, is DTGVSQNPRHKITKRGQNVTFRCDPISEHNRLYWYRQTLGQGPEFLTYFQNEAQLEKSRLLSDRFSAERPKGSFSTLEIQRTEQGDSAMYLCSSSLSGGGGNIQYFGAGTRLSVL.

The CDR3 sequence is CATSRKMTGADYGYTF. In DNA, the CDR3 is TGTGCCACCAGCAGAAAAATGACAGGGGCGGACTATGGCTACACCTTC. The V and J genes are TRBV15 and TRBJ1-2; 8 nucleotides align to TRBD1. The CDR3 totals 16 residues. Looked up from germline, CDR1 is LNHNV and CDR2 is YYDKDF (reference sequence). With 2 bases clipped from V and 3 bases from J, the junction kept 8 bases outside the gene matches.

V gene TRBV6-5 combines with J gene TRBJ2-5; 7 positions match TRBD1. The J call could be wrong; TRBJ2-7 is a better fit for the DNA end. Germline assignment: CDR1 MNHEY and CDR2 SVGAGI. The CDR3 contains 14 residues. The CDR3 nucleotides read TGTGCCAGCAGGATCTTCCAGGGGGCCTACGAGCAGTACTTC. Its protein is CASRIFQGAYEQYF.

This sequence joins TRBV10-3 and TRBJ1-2; 8 bases agree with TRBD1. There are 13 residues in the CDR3. The J segment lost 5 bases and the V segment lost 5 bases, leaving 4 bases of the junction unmatched. The germline gives CDR1 ENHRY, CDR2 SYGVKD. CDR3 in DNA: TGTGCCATCAGTCCGGACAGGGAATATGGCTACACCTTC. This translates into CAISPDREYGYTF.

This clone was recorded a few times. CDR3: CASSERDRGTEAFF. The DNA for the CDR3 is TGTGCCAGCAGTGAGAGGGACAGGGGGACTGAAGCTTTCTTT. The V and J genes are TRBV6-1 and TRBJ1-1, with 11 bases aligning to TRBD1. Per the germline V gene, CDR1 is MNHNS and CDR2 is SASEGT. V lost 3 bases to trimming and J lost 5 bases; unmatched junction nucleotides: 2. This CDR3 spans 14 amino acids.

This clone occurred a few times. The chain uses TRBV5-5 and TRBJ2-7; no reliable D call. This CDR3 comprises 12 residues. Per germline, CDR1 SGHKS and CDR2 YYEKEE (reference sequence). The V end was cut by 1 base, the J end by 6 bases, with 8 bases between. CDR3 coding DNA: TGTGCCAGCAGCTTGAATTTATTCGAGCAGTACTTC. This translates into CASSLNLFEQYF. Variable domain in full (rest from reference TRBV5-5 and TRBJ2-7): DAGVTQSPTHLIKTRGQQVTLRCSPISGHKSVSWYQQVLGQGPQFIFQYYEKEERGRGNFPDRFSARQFPNYSSELNVNALLLGDSALYLCASSLNLFEQYFGPGTRLTVT.

The chain uses TRBV15 and TRBJ2-5; unclear D gene. The CDR3 is 12 residues long. V lost 9 bases and J lost 5, with 13 bases in between. The germline V gene has CDR1 LNHNV and CDR2 YYDKDF (reference sequence). Written as DNA, the CDR3 is TGTGCCACGCAAGCAGGTTCCGAGACCCAGTACTTC. It codes for CATQAGSETQYF.

The rearrangement uses TRBV5-1 and TRBJ2-7, with TRBD2 identical over 7 bases. With 4 bases clipped from V and 4 bases from J, the junction kept 8 bases outside the gene matches. The CDR3 covers 14 residues. Germline V lookup: CDR1 SGHRS, CDR2 YFSETQ. The DNA for the CDR3 is TGCGCCAGCAGCGGGGAGGGGTGGGGGTACGAGCAGTACTTC. Protein product: CASSGEGWGYEQYF. The whole variable domain, filled in from reference TRBV5-1 and TRBJ2-7, reads KAGVTQTPRYLIKTRGQQVTLSCSPISGHRSVSWYQQTPGQGLQFLFEYFSETQRNKGNFPGRFSGRQFSNSRSEMNVSTLELGDSALYLCASSGEGWGYEQYFGPGTRLTVT.

The chain uses TRBV6-5 and TRBJ2-5; 8 bases line up with TRBD1. The V gene's germline CDR1 is MNHEY and CDR2 SVGAGI. The J segment lost 5 bases and the V segment lost 2 bases, leaving 7 bases of the junction unmatched. The CDR3 is made up of 15 amino acids. In DNA, the CDR3 is TGTGCCAGCAGTTACCCCGGACAGGGCAGGGAGACCCAGTACTTC. It is translated as CASSYPGQGRETQYF.

The chain employs TRBV7-9 and TRBJ1-1; D perhaps matches TRBD1 (6 bases). This CDR3 region has 15 residues. Per germline, CDR1 SEHNR and CDR2 FQNEAQ (reference sequence). V was pared by 1 base and J by 6 bases, with 15 bases between. The CDR3 protein is CASSLVPGVASEAFF. The CDR3 DNA follows: TGTGCCAGCAGCTTAGTTCCAGGGGTGGCGTCTGAAGCTTTCTTT.

The chain employs TRBV20-1 and TRBJ1-5; D is uncertain. V was shortened by 4 bases and J by 9 bases, with 10 bases between the two germline ends. Per germline, CDR1 DFQATT and CDR2 SNEGSKA (reference sequence). This CDR3 is 11 amino acids long. For the CDR3, the DNA is TGCAGTGCTAATCAGGTATCGCCCCAGCATTTT. It codes for CSANQVSPQHF.

The chain has TRBV19 and TRBJ1-1, with D possibly matching TRBD1 (5 bases). Germline V gives CDR1 LNHDA, CDR2 SQIVND (reference sequence). This CDR3 has 14 residues. Trimming cost V 5 bases and J 4 bases, with 14 bases left between them. CDR3 sequence reads: CASSPGGGGTEAFF. The CDR3 DNA follows: TGTGCCAGTAGTCCGGGTGGGGGGGGCACTGAAGCTTTCTTT.

This clone was observed once. The chain is built from TRBV2 and TRBJ1-2, with TRBD1 as a possible D gene (5 bases). CDR1 and CDR2 (germline): SNHLY, FYNNEI. The CDR3 has 12 amino acids. Trimming stripped 9 bases from V and 4 bases from J, with 12 bases between. Here the CDR3 reads CASPAGGYGYTF. As DNA, the CDR3 is TGTGCCAGTCCCGCCGGGGGCTATGGCTACACCTTC.

The chain is built from TRBV6-5 and TRBJ1-2; D gene unclear. V lost 5 bases and J lost 5, with 18 bases in between. CDR3 length: 15 amino acids. Looked up from germline, CDR1 is MNHEY and CDR2 is SVGAGI. This CDR3 reads CASSTSSSPGYGYTF. CDR3 nucleotide sequence: TGTGCCAGCAGTACCTCGTCCTCCCCGGGATATGGCTACACCTTC.

The chain's CDR3 is CASSLSSGWRVGEKLFF. CDR3 nucleotides: TGTGCCAGCAGCTTATCTTCTGGCTGGAGGGTTGGTGAAAAACTGTTTTTT. The chain recombines TRBV11-2 with TRBJ1-4; D is undetermined. The germline CDR1 and CDR2 sequences are SGHAT and FQNNGV. This CDR3 is built from 17 residues. The germline V and J ends were trimmed by 2 bases and 7 bases, with 20 bases remaining between them.

The chain links TRBV29-1 to TRBJ2-7; TRBD2 matches at 11 bases. From germline, CDR1 is SQVTM and CDR2 ANQGSEA. The CDR3 is 14 amino acids. V was pared by 4 bases and J by 9 bases, with 11 bases of the junction left unmatched. The CDR3 region has the DNA TGCAGCGTTGGAAATCTAGCGGGAGGCGACGGGCAGTACTTC. This translates into CSVGNLAGGDGQYF.

The chain is built from TRBV5-4 and TRBJ1-6, with 9 bases that match TRBD1. Trimming took 4 bases from V and 5 from J; bases not matched to a gene: 7. The V gene's germline CDR1 is SGHNT and CDR2 YYREEE (reference sequence). The CDR3 runs to 16 residues. CDR3 sequence reads: CASSIPTGGDNSPLHF. CDR3 nucleotide sequence: TGTGCCAGCAGCATCCCGACAGGGGGGGATAATTCACCCCTCCACTTT.

V gene TRBV27 combines with J gene TRBJ2-1; the D gene is possibly TRBD1 (6 bases). This CDR3 has 15 amino acids. In germline, CDR1 is MNHEY, CDR2 SMNVEV (reference sequence). The germline V and J ends were trimmed by 5 bases and 0 bases, with 11 bases remaining between them. CDR3 DNA sequence: TGTGCCAGCAGTAATCAGGGGACCTCCTACAATGAGCAGTTCTTC. This gives the protein CASSNQGTSYNEQFF.

V and J are TRBV4-2 and TRBJ2-1; 7 bases map to TRBD2. This CDR3 is built from 15 residues. Germline-derived CDR1 and CDR2 are LGHNA and YNFKEQ. The junction had 12 bases not matched to a gene; V was cut back by 0 bases and J by 13 bases. This CDR3 reads CASSQDTTSSTPQFF. The CDR3 DNA sequence: TGTGCCAGCAGCCAAGATACGACTAGCTCCACGCCCCAGTTCTTC.

This clone was counted a few times. The rearrangement links TRBV5-4 to TRBJ2-5; 7 bases align to TRBD2. This CDR3 has 13 residues. V lost 4 bases, J lost 5 bases, and 5 bases stayed unmatched. CDR1 SGHNT and CDR2 YYREEE come from the germline V gene (reference sequence). The CDR3 sequence: CASSEGLEETQYF. The CDR3 nucleotides are TGTGCCAGCAGCGAAGGACTAGAGGAGACCCAGTACTTC.

The J gene is TRBJ2-5, the V gene TRBV14; D not certain. Trimming pared 1 base from V and 6 bases from J, leaving 15 bases between. The CDR3 runs 15 residues. The V gene's germline CDR1 is SGHDN and CDR2 FVKESK. CDR3 residues: CASSQGGVGVQTQYF. The CDR3 bases are TGTGCCAGCAGCCAAGGAGGCGTCGGTGTGCAGACCCAGTACTTC.

The chain carries TRBV7-3 and TRBJ2-2; 11 bases are a match to TRBD2. The CDR3 is 18 residues long. The trim removed 1 base at V and 3 bases at J, leaving 7 bases unmatched. The germline gives CDR1 SGHTA, CDR2 FQGTGA. CDR3 in amino acids: CASSLKLAGALDTGELFF. Written as DNA, the CDR3 is TGTGCCAGCAGCTTAAAACTAGCGGGAGCGCTCGACACCGGGGAGCTGTTTTTT.

The chain combines TRBV19 with TRBJ2-7; 7 bases agree with TRBD1. V shed 4 bases and J 2 bases; nucleotides not matched to a gene: 8. Germline CDR1 reads LNHDA; CDR2 reads SQIVND (reference sequence). The CDR3 is 15 amino acids. The CDR3 DNA reads TGTGCCAGTAGTAGCTCGGACAGGAAAACCTACGAGCAGTACTTC. Translated, it gives CASSSSDRKTYEQYF.

This clone was observed a single time. The chain links TRBV11-2 to TRBJ2-5; a weak D match, TRBD1 (5 bases). Germline CDR1 and CDR2: SGHAT and FQNNGV. The CDR3 runs 14 residues. Trimming cost V 3 bases and J 4 bases, with 12 bases left between them. The CDR3 DNA follows: TGTGCCAGCAGCTTGCGCAGGGTTATAGAGACCCAGTACTTC. As protein: CASSLRRVIETQYF.